Shown below are 10 T cell receptor beta chains from a single sample sequenced in a study of PD-1 blockade in classical Hodgkin lymphoma. Produced via immunoSEQ multiplex PCR; TCRdb's table is partial and in-frame only. In the table there are 90,000 to 130,000 clones, roughly nine tenths of which are singletons. Every patient was affected by relapse after autologous stem cell transplantation, while exposure to brentuximab vedotin was not uniform. This specimen was peripheral blood mononuclear cells (PBMCs), taken before the second cycle of nivolumab. The receptor source for this set is a human donor with classical Hodgkin lymphoma.

V gene TRBV5-1 combines with J gene TRBJ2-2; possible D gene TRBD1, 7 bases. CDR1 and CDR2 (germline): SGHRS, YFSETQ. Trimming removed 0 bases at V and 5 bases at J, with 11 bases between. The CDR3 runs to 15 residues. DNA of the CDR3: TGCGCCAGCAGCTTGGACAGGGGAGGTACCGGGGAGCTGTTTTTT. It yields the protein CASSLDRGGTGELFF.

The chain joins TRBV7-2 to TRBJ2-7; no clear D gene. The CDR3 contains 12 residues. V lost 5 bases and J lost 5, with 10 bases in between. Germline V gene data show CDR1 as SGHTA and CDR2 as FQGNSA. In DNA, the CDR3 is TGTGCCAGCAGCCAGACCGTTAACGAGCAGTACTTC. Translation gives CASSQTVNEQYF.

This chain joins TRBV5-1 and TRBJ2-7; 12 bases agree with TRBD2. Germline CDR1 is SGHRS and CDR2 is YFSETQ. After removal of 4 bases from V and 4 bases from J, the junction contained 6 bases not matched to a gene. This CDR3 has 15 amino acids. CDR3 nucleotide sequence: TGCGCCAGCAGCCCAGGGACTAGCGGGCTGTACGAGCAGTACTTC. Residues: CASSPGTSGLYEQYF.

J is TRBJ2-2 and V is TRBV2; 7 nucleotides match TRBD1. The germline V gene encodes CDR1 SNHLY and CDR2 FYNNEI. This CDR3 is 15 amino acids long. The J segment lost 0 bases and the V segment lost 4 bases, leaving 2 bases of the junction unmatched. CDR3 in DNA: TGTGCCAGCAGTGGCCAGGGGGCGAACACCGGGGAGCTGTTTTTT. This translates into CASSGQGANTGELFF.

This clone was seen a handful of times. The V gene is TRBV5-6, the J gene TRBJ1-2, with D unclear. Germline V gene sequence: CDR1 SGHDT, CDR2 YYEEEE. Trimming took 2 bases from V and 5 from J, leaving 4 bases between them. CDR3 length: 11 residues. CDR3 residues: CASSFGYGYTF. CDR3 nucleotides: TGTGCCAGCAGCTTCGGTTATGGCTACACCTTC. Using reference TRBV5-6 and TRBJ1-2 for the parts outside the CDR3, the full variable domain is DAGVTQSPTHLIKTRGQQVTLRCSPKSGHDTVSWYQQALGQGPQFIFQYYEEEERQRGNFPDRFSGHQFPNYSSELNVNALLLGDSALYLCASSFGYGYTFGSGTRLTVV.

The chain joins TRBV7-9 to TRBJ1-5; D might be TRBD1 (5 bases). The V end lost 3 bases, the J end lost 0 bases, and 9 bases lay between the germline ends. There are 15 residues in the CDR3. Germline CDR1 SEHNR, CDR2 FQNEAQ (reference sequence). The CDR3 is CASSFRGGSNQPQHF. For the CDR3, the DNA is TGTGCCAGCAGCTTTAGGGGCGGTAGCAATCAGCCCCAGCATTTT.

This chain joins TRBV28 and TRBJ2-5; 8 bases are shared with TRBD1. Germline CDR1 is MDHEN and CDR2 is SYDVKM. This CDR3 is 14 amino acids long. Unmatched junction bases numbered 9, after V lost 5 bases and J lost 7 bases. The CDR3 loop is CASSPRTGWATQYF. Here the CDR3 DNA reads TGTGCCAGCAGTCCTCGGACAGGGTGGGCGACCCAGTACTTC. The whole variable domain, remainder taken from reference TRBV28 and TRBJ2-5, is DVKVTQSSRYLVKRTGEKVFLECVQDMDHENMFWYRQDPGLGLRLIYFSYDVKMKEKGDIPEGYSVSREKKERFSLILESASTNQTSMYLCASSPRTGWATQYFGPGTRLLVL.

This chain uses TRBV6-1 with TRBJ2-7; no definite D call. This CDR3 is built from 14 residues. V lost 0 bases and J lost 3, with 9 bases in between. The germline V gene encodes CDR1 MNHNS and CDR2 SASEGT. CDR3 coding DNA: TGTGCCAGCAGTGAAGCGATGATCGACTACGAGCAGTACTTC. Amino acids: CASSEAMIDYEQYF.

The chain has TRBV6-4 and TRBJ2-1; D not certain. The CDR3 spans 13 residues. V lost 2 bases to trimming and J lost 6 bases, with 8 bases between them. The germline CDR1 and CDR2 sequences are MRHNA and SNTAGT. CDR3 DNA sequence: TGTGCCAGCAGTGACGGGTTCTCCAATGAGCAGTTCTTC. Translated: CASSDGFSNEQFF.

The rearrangement joins TRBV4-1 to TRBJ2-1; 12 nucleotides agree with TRBD2. V lost 0 bases, J lost 9 bases, and 9 bases stayed unmatched. This CDR3 contains 17 residues. The germline CDR1 and CDR2 sequences are MGHRA and YSYEKL. CDR3 sequence (DNA): TGCGCCAGCAGCCAAGATCCGACTAGCGGGAGTCGTGGTGAGCAGTTCTTC. Encoded protein: CASSQDPTSGSRGEQFF.